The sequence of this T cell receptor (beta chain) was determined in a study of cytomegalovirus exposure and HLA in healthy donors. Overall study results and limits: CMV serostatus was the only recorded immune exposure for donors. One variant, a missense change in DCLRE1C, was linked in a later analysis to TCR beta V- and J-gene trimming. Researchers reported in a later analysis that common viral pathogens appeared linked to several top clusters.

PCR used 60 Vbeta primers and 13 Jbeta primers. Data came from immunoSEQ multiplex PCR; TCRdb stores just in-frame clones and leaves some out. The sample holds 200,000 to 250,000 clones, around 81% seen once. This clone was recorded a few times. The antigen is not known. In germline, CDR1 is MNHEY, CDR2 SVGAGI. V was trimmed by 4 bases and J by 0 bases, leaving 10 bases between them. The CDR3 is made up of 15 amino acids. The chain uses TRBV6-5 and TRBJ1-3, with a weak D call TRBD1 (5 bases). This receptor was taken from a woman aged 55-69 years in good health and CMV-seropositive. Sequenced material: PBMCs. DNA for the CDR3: TGTGCCAGCAGTTCCGACAGCCGCTCTGGAAACACCATATATTTT. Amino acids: CASSSDSRSGNTIYF.